What follows are 7 T cell receptor beta chains derived from one specimen sequenced in a study of blood T cell repertoires in COVID-19. Profiled with immunoSEQ multiplex PCR; TCRdb holds only in-frame clones, not every one. The sample yields around 60,000 clones, 72% seen once. Sequencing was performed on peripheral blood. These receptors were collected from an older woman with COVID-19, enrolled during active disease.

The chain combines TRBV2 with TRBJ2-5; 12 bases map to TRBD1. The germline V gene has CDR1 SNHLY and CDR2 FYNNEI. The CDR3 loop spans 16 amino acids. V shed 7 bases and J 5 bases; nucleotides not matched to a gene: 11. This CDR3 is CASNKPRDRGRETQYF. CDR3 nucleotides: TGTGCCAGCAATAAACCCCGGGACAGGGGGCGGGAGACCCAGTACTTC.

The J gene is TRBJ2-2, the V gene TRBV6-6; a possible D gene is TRBD2 (7 bases). This CDR3 contains 16 residues. V was clipped by 7 bases and J by 4 bases, with 19 bases between them. The germline CDR1 and CDR2 sequences are MNHNY and SVGAGI (reference sequence). The CDR3 protein is CASTPWRGGSTGELFF. DNA of the CDR3: TGTGCCAGCACTCCCTGGAGGGGGGGGAGCACCGGGGAGCTGTTTTTT.

The chain has TRBV6-6 and TRBJ1-1, with D perhaps matching TRBD1 (6 bases). CDR1 and CDR2 from the germline V gene are MNHNY and SVGAGI (reference sequence). V was clipped by 5 bases and J by 5 bases, with 9 bases between them. The CDR3 has 12 amino acids. This CDR3 is CASSNRVTEAFF. As DNA, the CDR3 is TGTGCCAGCAGTAACAGGGTAACTGAAGCTTTCTTT.

The chain employs TRBV7-8 and TRBJ2-5; 7 bases are a match to TRBD2. Germline-derived CDR1 and CDR2 are SGHVS and FQNEAQ. The CDR3 covers 20 residues. Unmatched junction bases numbered 20, after V lost 3 bases and J lost 1 base. CDR3 sequence (DNA): TGTGCCAGCAGCTTTCTGCTTAGCGGGTCCTCCTCGGGTTTCCAAGAGACCCAGTACTTC. This translates into CASSFLLSGSSSGFQETQYF.

V and J are TRBV5-4 and TRBJ1-1; 8 positions agree with TRBD1. In germline, CDR1 is SGHNT, CDR2 YYREEE (reference sequence). V lost 3 bases and J lost 3; bases outside the gene matches: 7. This CDR3 region has 15 residues. The DNA for the CDR3 is TGTGCCAGCAGCTACGGACAGGGACGTTACACTGAAGCTTTCTTT. Protein product: CASSYGQGRYTEAFF.

The chain has TRBV7-6 and TRBJ1-4; a possible D gene is TRBD1 (6 bases). The CDR3 runs 16 residues. The V end was cut by 6 bases, the J end by 6 bases, with 20 bases between. The germline V gene encodes CDR1 SGHVS and CDR2 FNYEAQ. The CDR3 spells CASSRGRNRVDEKLFF. DNA for the CDR3: TGTGCCAGCAGTCGCGGCAGGAACAGGGTAGATGAAAAACTGTTTTTT.

The CDR3: CASGRGRTEAFF. Here the CDR3 DNA reads TGTGCCAGCGGCAGGGGAAGAACTGAAGCTTTCTTT. The rearrangement links TRBV19 to TRBJ1-1; D may be TRBD1 (6 bases). The CDR3 covers 12 residues. The germline V gene has CDR1 LNHDA and CDR2 SQIVND (reference sequence). The V end lost 9 bases, the J end lost 5 bases, and 13 bases lay between the germline ends.